This TCR beta chain was identified in a study of T cells after yellow fever vaccination. The table lists this clonotype with a few counts. Antigen specificity is unknown. CDR1 SGHTA and CDR2 FQGNSA come from the germline V gene. The CDR3 extends over 15 amino acids. V shed 3 bases, J shed 5 bases, and the junction held 9 bases outside the gene matches. 5'RACE template switching generated TCR cDNA, adding a universal primer site and UMIs. TCRdb re-derived calls from the 5' RACE reads in MiXCR, one entry per CDR3 protein. The sample holds some 500,000 distinct CDR3 sequences, roughly 13% seen once. Overall study results and limits: Faster peaking, at day 5 versus 15, marked a secondary response that was weaker. Overlap between CD4 and CD8 compartments was detected for a small share of clonotypes. Researchers cautioned that FACS-sorted repertoires could harbor abundant clonotypes contaminating from the bulk population.

The material was PBMCs, obtained on the day of the yellow fever booster vaccination. The receptor comes from a man aged 25 to 40 who received the YFV17D yellow fever vaccine. The rearrangement joins TRBV7-2 to TRBJ2-5; 7 nucleotides match TRBD2. In nucleotides, the CDR3 is TGTGCCAGCAGCTTGGGGGAGCGGGGTAGGGAGACCCAGTACTTC. Amino acid sequence: CASSLGERGRETQYF.